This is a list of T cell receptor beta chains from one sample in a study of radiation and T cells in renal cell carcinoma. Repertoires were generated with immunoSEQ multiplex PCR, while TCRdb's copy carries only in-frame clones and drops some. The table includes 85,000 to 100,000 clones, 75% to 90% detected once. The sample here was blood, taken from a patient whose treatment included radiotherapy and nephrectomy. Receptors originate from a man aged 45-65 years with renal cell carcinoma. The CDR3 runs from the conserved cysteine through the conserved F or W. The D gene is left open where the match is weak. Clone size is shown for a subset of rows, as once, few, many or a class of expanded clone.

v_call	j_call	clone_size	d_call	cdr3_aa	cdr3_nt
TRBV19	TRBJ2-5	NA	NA	CASSTGLLYQETQYF	TGTGCCAGTAGTACCGGACTATTGTACCAAGAGACCCAGTACTTC
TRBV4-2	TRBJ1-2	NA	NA	CASSQALVGNYGYTF	TGTGCCAGCAGCCAAGCATTGGTAGGGAACTATGGCTACACCTTC
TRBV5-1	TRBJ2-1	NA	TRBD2	CASRPTSGSSYNEQFF	TGCGCCAGCAGACCTACTAGCGGGAGCTCCTACAATGAGCAGTTCTTC
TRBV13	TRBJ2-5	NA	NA	CASSLGQFDTQYF	TGTGCCAGCAGCTTAGGTCAGTTTGATACCCAGTACTTC
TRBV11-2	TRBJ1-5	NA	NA	CASSLDRSQPQHF	TGTGCCAGCAGCTTAGACCGGAGTCAGCCCCAGCATTTT
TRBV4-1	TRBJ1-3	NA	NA	CASSQGEGNTIYF	TGCGCCAGCAGCCAAGGGGAGGGAAACACCATATATTTT
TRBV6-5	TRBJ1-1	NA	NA	CASSFRWGTEAFF	TGTGCCAGCAGTTTTCGATGGGGTACTGAAGCTTTCTTT
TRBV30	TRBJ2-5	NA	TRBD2	CAWSAGLQQETQYF	TGTGCCTGGAGTGCGGGACTACAACAAGAGACCCAGTACTTC
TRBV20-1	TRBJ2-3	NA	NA	CSARGGDTQYF	TGCAGTGCTAGAGGTGGCGATACGCAGTATTTT
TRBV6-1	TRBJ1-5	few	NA	CASRVQDYQPQHF	TGTGCCAGCAGGGTCCAGGACTATCAGCCCCAGCATTTT
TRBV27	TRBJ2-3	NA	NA	CASSLYPDTQYF	TGTGCCAGCAGTTTATACCCGGATACGCAGTATTTT
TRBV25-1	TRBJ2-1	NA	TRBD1	CASREQGYNEQFF	TGTGCCAGCAGAGAACAGGGGTACAATGAGCAGTTCTTC
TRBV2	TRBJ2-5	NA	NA	CASSRLLARETQYF	TGTGCCAGCAGTAGACTCCTAGCGAGGGAGACCCAGTACTTC
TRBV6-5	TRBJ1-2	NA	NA	CASSYSGTLNYGYTF	TGTGCCAGCAGTTACTCCGGGACATTAAACTATGGCTACACCTTC
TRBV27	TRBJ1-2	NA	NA	CASSLRRTPNYGYTF	TGTGCCAGCAGTTTACGTAGGACACCTAACTATGGCTACACCTTC
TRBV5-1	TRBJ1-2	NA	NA	CASSLNSGEGAYGYTF	TGCGCCAGCAGCTTGAATTCGGGGGAAGGGGCCTATGGCTACACCTTC
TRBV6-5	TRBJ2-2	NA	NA	CASSYLRGDGIGELFF	TGTGCCAGCAGTTACTTAAGAGGGGATGGGATCGGGGAGCTGTTTTTT
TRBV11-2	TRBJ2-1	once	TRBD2	CASSLVLAGNNEQFF	TGTGCCAGCAGCTTAGTGTTAGCGGGGAACAATGAGCAGTTCTTC
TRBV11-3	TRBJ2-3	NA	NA	CASSLRSPDTQYF	TGTGCCAGCAGCTTACGCTCTCCCGATACGCAGTATTTT
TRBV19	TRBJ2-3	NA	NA	CASSARRSTDTQYF	TGTGCCAGTAGTGCCCGCAGGAGCACAGATACGCAGTATTTT
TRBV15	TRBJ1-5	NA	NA	CATSGVTGLLTSNQPQHF	TGTGCCACCAGCGGAGTTACCGGACTACTAACTAGCAATCAGCCCCAGCATTTT
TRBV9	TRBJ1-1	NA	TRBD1	CASSVTGGSTEAFF	TGTGCCAGCAGCGTCACAGGGGGGAGCACTGAAGCTTTCTTT
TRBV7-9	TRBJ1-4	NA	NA	CASSSRDPNEKLFF	TGTGCCAGCAGCTCTCGGGATCCGAATGAAAAACTGTTTTTT
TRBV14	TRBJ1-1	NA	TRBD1	CASSRTGGSEAFF	TGTGCCAGCAGCCGGACAGGGGGATCTGAAGCTTTCTTT
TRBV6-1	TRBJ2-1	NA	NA	CASSDPNLYNEQFF	TGTGCCAGCAGTGATCCCAACCTATACAATGAGCAGTTCTTC
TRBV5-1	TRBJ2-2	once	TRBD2	CASSLRGGDTGELFF	TGCGCCAGCAGCTTACGGGGGGGTGACACCGGGGAGCTGTTTTTT